A single sample gave rise to the 11 T cell receptor beta chains below, sequenced in a study of vaccination and CD4 T cells after COVID-19. The time point was: late sampling 161 to 241 days after vaccination in three convalescent patients. Treatment given: approximately 11-day PBMC culture with coronavirus spike peptide pools or control peptides (ViraFEST assay). Sequencing of DNA taken from cultured CD4+ T cells relied on the Oncomine TCR Beta short-read assay. TCRdb redid the calling of the PCR reads with MiXCR, one entry per CDR3 protein. The table includes about 16,000 distinct CDR3 sequences, approximately 40% detected once. These receptors lack a known antigen. Sequencing used CD4+ T cells from blood, cultured in vitro, obtained about 7 months after SARS-CoV-2 vaccination. The receptors stem from a human donor who had recovered from COVID-19.

V is TRBV7-3 and J is TRBJ2-3; D is undetermined. Trimming left V 4 bases short and J 4 bases short, with 9 bases between. Germline V gene sequence: CDR1 SGHTA, CDR2 FQGTGA. The CDR3 covers 13 residues. The CDR3 here is CASSYGSSDTQYF. The DNA for the CDR3 is TGTGCCAGCAGCTATGGGTCCTCAGATACGCAGTATTTT.

The rearrangement uses TRBV24-1 and TRBJ2-3; D may be TRBD2 (5 bases). Germline-derived CDR1 and CDR2 are KGHDR and SFDVKD. V lost 9 bases and J 2 bases, leaving 17 bases between the germline ends. The CDR3 is made up of 15 amino acids. DNA of the CDR3: TGTGCCACCGGAGAGCGGAGTGGGGACACAGATACGCAGTATTTT. Its protein is CATGERSGDTDTQYF.

This clonotype was detected only a few times. V usage is TRBV7-3 and J usage is TRBJ1-6; no firm D call. Germline loops: CDR1 SGHTA, CDR2 FQGTGA. The CDR3 has 13 amino acids. With 3 bases removed from V and 7 bases from J, the gap between germline ends came to 7 bases. In DNA, the CDR3 is TGTGCCAGCAGCTTCGAGGCGAATTCACCCCTCCACTTT. Amino acids: CASSFEANSPLHF. The full variable domain, its missing parts supplied by reference TRBV7-3 and TRBJ1-6, is GAGVSQTPSNKVTEKGKYVELRCDPISGHTALYWYRQSLGQGPEFLIYFQGTGAADDSGLPNDRFFAVRPEGSVSTLKIQRTERGDSAVYLCASSFEANSPLHFGNGTRLTVT.

The J gene is TRBJ2-7, the V gene TRBV7-9; TRBD2 agrees at 8 bases. Germline V CDR1 and CDR2: SEHNR, FQNEAQ (reference sequence). The CDR3 is 15 residues long. V shed 5 bases and J 7 bases; nucleotides not matched to a gene: 13. CDR3 nucleotide sequence: TGTGCCAGCAGCCCCCGGGGGGGGGGCGGAAGGGAGCAGTACTTC. As protein: CASSPRGGGGREQYF.

The chain employs TRBV20-1 and TRBJ2-5; TRBD1 or TRBD2 may be the D gene (5 bases each). The germline V gene has CDR1 DFQATT and CDR2 SNEGSKA (reference sequence). The CDR3 has 14 residues. The ends were cut back, 0 bases at V and 9 bases at J, with 17 bases in the middle. The CDR3 here is CSARDPRGPGAQYF. CDR3 nucleotides: TGCAGTGCTAGAGACCCCCGGGGCCCTGGAGCCCAGTACTTC.

This clonotype was seen only a few times. This chain links TRBV27 with TRBJ2-7; TRBD1 agrees at 8 bases. Per germline, CDR1 MNHEY and CDR2 SMNVEV (reference sequence). CDR3 size: 14 residues. V lost 5 bases and J lost 3; bases outside the gene matches: 6. In DNA, the CDR3 is TGTGCCAGCAGTCGACAGGGGCTCGGCTACGAGCAGTACTTC. It codes for CASSRQGLGYEQYF.

This clonotype has a handful of counts. The V gene is TRBV7-9, the J gene TRBJ2-5; tentative D call: TRBD2 (6 bases). This CDR3 has 14 amino acids. V lost 5 bases and J 0 bases, leaving 10 bases between the germline ends. Germline CDR1 and CDR2: SEHNR and FQNEAQ (reference sequence). The CDR3 nucleotides read TGTGCCAGCAGCCCCAGACTAGACCAAGAGACCCAGTACTTC. Translated: CASSPRLDQETQYF.

This clonotype showed up just a few times. The chain is built from TRBV6-5 and TRBJ1-2, with no clear D. Germline CDR1 reads MNHEY; CDR2 reads SVGAGI. The CDR3 totals 15 residues. V dropped 0 bases and J dropped 8 bases, with 16 bases sitting between them. DNA of the CDR3: TGTGCCAGCAGTTACTCGATCTCCGGACTGGGAGGCTACACCTTC. This codes for CASSYSISGLGGYTF.

The chain carries TRBV7-3 and TRBJ2-1, with TRBD2 identical over 10 bases. This CDR3 has 15 amino acids. Losses at the gene ends were 5 bases for V and 12 bases for J; bases not matched to a gene: 13. CDR1 is SGHTA and CDR2 is FQGTGA in the germline V gene. CDR3 amino acids: CASSTSGGAAGVQFF. CDR3 nucleotides: TGTGCCAGCAGCACCAGCGGGGGGGCCGCCGGGGTGCAGTTCTTC. The full variable domain, completed using reference TRBV7-3 and TRBJ2-1, is GAGVSQTPSNKVTEKGKYVELRCDPISGHTALYWYRQSLGQGPEFLIYFQGTGAADDSGLPNDRFFAVRPEGSVSTLKIQRTERGDSAVYLCASSTSGGAAGVQFFGPGTRLTVL.

Written as DNA, the CDR3 is TGTGCCAGCACCGTGGGGGGGCAGGGGACACGAGAGACCCAGTACTTC. It specifies CASTVGGQGTRETQYF. The chain has TRBV6-4 and TRBJ2-5, with D possibly TRBD2 on 7 matching bases. The germline gives CDR1 MRHNA, CDR2 SNTAGT. V shed 7 bases and J shed 4 bases, with 22 bases lying between them. The CDR3 runs 16 residues.

The chain has TRBV7-6 and TRBJ1-1; possibly TRBD1 for D (5 bases). Trimming pared 2 bases from V and 3 bases from J, leaving 7 bases between. The V gene's germline CDR1 is SGHVS and CDR2 FNYEAQ. The CDR3 covers 13 residues. The CDR3 coding sequence is TGTGCCAGCAGCTTAATGGGGGACACTGAAGCTTTCTTT. Its protein product is CASSLMGDTEAFF.